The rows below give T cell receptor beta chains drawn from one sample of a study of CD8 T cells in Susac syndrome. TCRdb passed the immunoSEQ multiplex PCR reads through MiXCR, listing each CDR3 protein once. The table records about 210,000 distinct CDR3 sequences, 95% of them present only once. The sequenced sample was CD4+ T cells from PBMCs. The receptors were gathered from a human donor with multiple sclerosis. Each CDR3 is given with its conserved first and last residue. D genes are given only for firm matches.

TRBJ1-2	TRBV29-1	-	CSVAQADPNYGYTF
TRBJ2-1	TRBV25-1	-	CASSEYGRLQFF
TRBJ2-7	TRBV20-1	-	CSAGPMGHEQYF
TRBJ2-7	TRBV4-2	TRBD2	CASSPLTSGGNEQYF
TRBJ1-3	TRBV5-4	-	CASSLSRTGNTIYF
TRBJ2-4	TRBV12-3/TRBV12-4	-	CASSLGGAKNIQYF
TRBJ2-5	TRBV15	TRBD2	CATSREGAGRQETQYF
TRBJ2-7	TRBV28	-	CASSLVYPYEQYF
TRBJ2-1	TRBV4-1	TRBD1	CASSQEGQAPYNEQFF
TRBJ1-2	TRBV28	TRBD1	CAILKGQSNAGYGYTF
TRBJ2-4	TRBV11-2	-	CASSLAGAKNIQYF
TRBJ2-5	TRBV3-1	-	CASSHFVGERGRQETQYF
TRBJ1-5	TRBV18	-	CASSLTGGWRSNQPQHF
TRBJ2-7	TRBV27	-	CASSLGYGGFSSYEQYF
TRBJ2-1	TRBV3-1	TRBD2	CASSQEQEREYEQFF